Below, one TCR beta chain is given with its context. At one boundary the junction diverges from the germline segment, which might be a read error. Three rounds of nested PCR, following a modified ARM-PCR protocol, produced the TCRbeta library. TCRdb recomputed calls from the multiplex PCR reads with MiXCR, one row per CDR3 protein. The repertoire holds 200,000 to 250,000 distinct CDR3 sequences, with less than 80% as singletons. The template was RNA from unsorted bulk tissue. This sample stems from a study of tumor and adjacent non-tumor tissue in lung cancer. There are 14 residues in the CDR3. Germline V gene sequence: CDR1 DFQATT, CDR2 SNEGSKA (reference sequence).

This clonotype was sampled from a man aged 60 to 75 with non-small cell lung cancer. V usage is TRBV20-1 and J usage is TRBJ2-7; 14 nucleotides align to TRBD2. The material sequenced was lung tumor tissue. This CDR3 is CSVRATSGRDDQYF. CDR3 coding DNA: TGCAGTGTTAGAGCGACTAGCGGGAGGGACGACCAGTACTTC.